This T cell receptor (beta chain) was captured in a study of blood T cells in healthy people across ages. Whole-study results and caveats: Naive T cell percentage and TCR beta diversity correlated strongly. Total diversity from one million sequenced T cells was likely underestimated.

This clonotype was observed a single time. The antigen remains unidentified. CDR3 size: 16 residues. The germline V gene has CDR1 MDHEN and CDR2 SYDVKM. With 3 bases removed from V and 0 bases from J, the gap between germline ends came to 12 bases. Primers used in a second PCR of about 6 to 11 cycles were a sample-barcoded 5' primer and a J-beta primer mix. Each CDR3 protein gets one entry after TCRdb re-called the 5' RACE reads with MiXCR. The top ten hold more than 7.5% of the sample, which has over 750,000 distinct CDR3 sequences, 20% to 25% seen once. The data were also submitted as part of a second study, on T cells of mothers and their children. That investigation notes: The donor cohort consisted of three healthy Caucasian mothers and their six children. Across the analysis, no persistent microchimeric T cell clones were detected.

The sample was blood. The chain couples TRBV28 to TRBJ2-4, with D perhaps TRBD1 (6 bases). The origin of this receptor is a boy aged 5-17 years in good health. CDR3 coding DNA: TGTGCCAGCAGTTTTGGCAGGGGAATAGCCAAAAACATTCAGTACTTC. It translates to CASSFGRGIAKNIQYF.